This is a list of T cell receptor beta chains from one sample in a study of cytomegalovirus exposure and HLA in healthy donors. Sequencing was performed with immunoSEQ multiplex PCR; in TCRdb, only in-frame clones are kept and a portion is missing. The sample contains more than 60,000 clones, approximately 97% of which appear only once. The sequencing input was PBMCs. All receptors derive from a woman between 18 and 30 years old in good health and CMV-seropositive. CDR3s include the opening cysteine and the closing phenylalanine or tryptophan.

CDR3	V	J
CASSRTSDIYNEQFF	TRBV7-2	TRBJ2-1
CASSLGGSSYNEQFF	TRBV13	TRBJ2-1
CASSPFGLSNEQFF	TRBV28	TRBJ2-1
CASSFRGGKTTNEKLFF	TRBV5-1	TRBJ1-4
CASRGRGVGYGYTF	TRBV21-1	TRBJ1-2
CASDRGDYGYTF	TRBV6-5	TRBJ1-2
CASSPETGRTYNEQFF	TRBV7-6	TRBJ2-1
CASSLTRTQETQYF	TRBV7-9	TRBJ2-5
CASSPANQGANGYTF	TRBV7-2	TRBJ1-2
CASSLFGIGTDTQYF	TRBV5-1	TRBJ2-3
CASSDFRVSDYGYTF	TRBV25-1	TRBJ1-2
CASSALTSEKNIQYF	TRBV4-1	TRBJ2-4
CASSFVGRPMVNF	TRBV27	TRBJ2-7
CASSRGLAGASYNEQFF	TRBV18	TRBJ2-1
CASSFTGQGTDTQYF	TRBV5-6	TRBJ2-3
CASELNTEAFF	TRBV19	TRBJ1-1
CASSLEQATYNEQFF	TRBV5-1	TRBJ2-1
CAWSVRGGNGYTF	TRBV30	TRBJ1-2
CASSFRDRGSYEQYF	TRBV9	TRBJ2-7